This T cell receptor (beta chain) appears in the sequencing data of a study of PD-L1 blockade in urothelial cancer. Study details: Patients' histories included 0 to 3 prior chemotherapy regimens. Samples came from 3 weeks, at the second dose, and 6 weeks into treatment.

Time point described: peripheral blood 6 weeks after treatment start. Sequencing was performed with immunoSEQ multiplex PCR; in TCRdb, only in-frame clones are kept and a portion is missing. The top ten hold roughly 2.7% of the sample, which has about 41,000 clones, roughly 81% seen once. This sample comprised PBMCs, obtained around atezolizumab (anti-PD-L1) treatment. This receptor was identified in a man aged 65-85 years with urothelial cancer.

The CDR3 loop is CAWSRRLNQPQHF. The CDR3 DNA reads TGTGCCTGGAGTCGCAGGCTGAATCAGCCCCAGCATTTT. The genes are TRBV30 and TRBJ1-5; D unresolved. V was pared by 2 bases and J by 4 bases, with 9 bases between. The CDR3 is 13 residues long. The germline CDR1 and CDR2 sequences are GTSNPN and SVGIG (reference sequence).